One T cell receptor beta chain is described in this entry. Antigen unknown. Assay used: immunoSEQ multiplex PCR; TCRdb lists only in-frame clones, some missing. The sample consists of over 50,000 clones, more than 75% of them appearing once. The data derive from a study of lymphopenia after photon versus proton radiotherapy. Study findings and constraints: Larger post-nadir TCR diversity loss correlated inversely with survival in deceased patients. Relative stability marked proton patients; photon patients lost diversity and naive cells. Post-nadir diversity loss with photons came from oligoclonal expansion, particularly CD8+ Temra cells. Authors raise, but do not show, better survival with proton therapy.

The sequencing used peripheral blood, collected from a patient treated with photon-based radiotherapy. The clonotype originates from a man aged 35 to 55 with gastric cancer.

The CDR3 is CASSYLGPTLFYEQYF. DNA of the CDR3: TGTGCCAGCAGTTACCTAGGACCAACGCTATTCTACGAGCAGTACTTC. This chain connects TRBV6-5 to TRBJ2-7, with D unclear. The length of the CDR3 is 16 residues. Trimming shortened V by 2 bases and J by 3 bases, and 17 bases separated the two germline ends. Looked up from germline, CDR1 is MNHEY and CDR2 is SVGAGI.